The 26 T cell receptor beta chains below were found in one sample sequenced in a study of tumor-infiltrating lymphocytes in oesophageal squamous cell carcinoma. One entry per CDR3 protein results from TCRdb running MiXCR on the PCR reads. Of about 20,000 distinct CDR3 sequences in the sample, around 40% were seen once. Sequencing was performed on esophageal tumor tissue. Receptor source: a male donor with esophageal squamous cell carcinoma.

The table lists this clonotype with many counts. V is TRBV6-1 and J is TRBJ2-5; D possibly uses TRBD1 or TRBD2 (5 bases each). Germline assignment: CDR1 MNHNS and CDR2 SASEGT. The CDR3 is 11 residues long. Trimming shortened V by 5 bases and J by 5 bases, and 6 bases separated the two germline ends. The CDR3: CASSWGETQYF. The DNA of the CDR3 is TGTGCCAGCAGTTGGGGGGAGACCCAGTACTTC.

This clonotype was seen at least ten times. The J gene is TRBJ1-2, the V gene TRBV2, with 10 nucleotides matching TRBD1. Trimming cost V 6 bases and J 7 bases; bases outside gene matches: 5. Germline CDR1 reads SNHLY; CDR2 reads FYNNEI. This CDR3 is built from 13 residues. CDR3 bases: TGTGCCAGCAGAGACGACAGGGGGCCTGGCTACACCTTC. Protein sequence: CASRDDRGPGYTF.

This clonotype was seen more than once but under ten times. A read error may explain this, as a much larger clone is one base away. The conserved final phenylalanine or tryptophan is absent from the CDR3, which likely points to a read error. No DNA is shown, since the ends of the CDR3 on it are uncertain; the CDR3 is the one TCRdb lists. This sequence joins TRBV6-8 and TRBJ2-5; the table's D gene call, TRBD1, was not cross checked with the DNA. The germline CDR1 and CDR2 sequences are MNHGY and SAAAGT. From its first to its last residue, the CDR3 has 11 amino acids. The CDR3 loop is CRGNGIRDQDM.

This chain connects TRBV6-1 to TRBJ1-2, with D perhaps TRBD1 (6 bases). The length of the CDR3 is 13 residues. The germline CDR1 and CDR2 sequences are MNHNS and SASEGT. V was shortened by 6 bases and J by 2 bases, with 10 bases between the two germline ends. The CDR3: CASRVDRNYGYTF. The CDR3 region has the DNA TGTGCCAGCAGGGTGGACAGAAACTATGGCTACACCTTC.

Relative to its sample, this clonotype is medium-sized (0.01 to 0.1%). This chain links TRBV7-9 with TRBJ2-7, with D tentatively TRBD1 or TRBD2 (5 bases each). Germline V CDR1 and CDR2: SEHNR, FQNEAQ (reference sequence). V was clipped by 1 base and J by 5 bases, with 15 bases between them. The CDR3 has 15 amino acids. The CDR3 sequence is CASSLVDAGTDEQYF. In DNA, the CDR3 is TGTGCCAGCAGCTTAGTCGATGCAGGGACGGACGAGCAGTACTTC.

This clonotype was seen at least ten times. V usage is TRBV5-8 and J usage is TRBJ1-4; TRBD1 is a possible D gene (5 bases). The V gene's germline CDR1 is SGHTS and CDR2 YDEGEE. V gave up 0 bases and J gave up 0 bases, with 15 bases separating them. This CDR3 contains 18 residues. CDR3 residues: CASSLVRAAGATNEKLFF. The CDR3 DNA follows: TGTGCCAGCAGCTTGGTCCGGGCTGCGGGGGCAACTAATGAAAAACTGTTTTTT.

The chain links TRBV7-2 to TRBJ2-5, with 11 positions matching TRBD2. The last part of the DNA fits TRBJ2-7 better; the J call may be wrong. Germline values: CDR1 SGHTA, CDR2 FQGNSA. This CDR3 has 14 amino acids. CDR3 sequence: CASSFTSGSYEQYF. The CDR3 bases are TGTGCCAGCAGCTTCACTAGCGGGAGCTACGAGCAGTACTTC.

This rearrangement joins TRBV12-3 or TRBV12-4 to TRBJ2-2, with TRBD1 identical over 10 bases. The CDR3 runs to 15 residues. V lost 5 bases and J lost 5; bases outside the gene matches: 5. The CDR3 DNA is TGTGCCAGCAGTGACAGGGGGCTCCGAACCGGGGAGCTGTTTTTT. The encoded protein is CASSDRGLRTGELFF.

This clonotype came up many times. The chain joins TRBV7-9 to TRBJ2-5, with a tentative D call TRBD1 (6 bases). The CDR3 covers 16 residues. Looked up from germline, CDR1 is SEHNR and CDR2 is FQNEAQ (reference sequence). Trimming removed 4 bases from V and 4 bases from J, with 19 bases in between. The CDR3 here is CASSSNRDEAAETQYF. The CDR3 nucleotides read TGTGCCAGCAGCTCTAACAGGGACGAGGCAGCAGAGACCCAGTACTTC.

In this sample, this clonotype turned up many times. The chain couples TRBV12-3 or TRBV12-4 to TRBJ2-7; no clear D gene. The CDR3 has 11 residues. The V and J ends lost 11 bases and 4 bases respectively, with 12 bases between them. CDR3 sequence reads: CAPLAPYEQYF. CDR3 DNA sequence: TGTGCCCCATTAGCCCCTTACGAGCAGTACTTC.

The chain has TRBV7-2 and TRBJ2-7; D gene uncertain. CDR3 size: 11 residues. CDR1 SGHTA and CDR2 FQGNSA come from the germline V gene. Trimming removed 5 bases at V and 3 bases at J, with 5 bases between. CDR3: CASSDRYEQYF. The CDR3 nucleotides read TGTGCCAGCAGCGACCGCTACGAGCAGTACTTC. Together with reference TRBV7-2 and TRBJ2-7, the CDR3 gives the full variable domain: GAGVSQSPSNKVTEKGKDVELRCDPISGHTALYWYRQSLGQGLEFLIYFQGNSAPDKSGLPSDRFSAERTGGSVSTLTIQRTQQEDSAVYLCASSDRYEQYFGPGTRLTVT.

The chain links TRBV6-8 to TRBJ2-6; D is perhaps TRBD2 (5 bases). Germline lookup yields CDR1 MNHGY and CDR2 SAAAGT. This CDR3 is 15 amino acids long. V lost 2 bases, J lost 3 bases, and 8 bases lay in between. CDR3: CASSYVGVGANVLTF. CDR3 in DNA: TGTGCCAGCAGTTACGTCGGGGTTGGGGCCAACGTCCTGACTTTC.

A remark on this clonotype: The CDR3 end shows no conserved phenylalanine or tryptophan, and so a read error is likely. The limits of the CDR3 on the DNA are not certain, so only TCRdb's listed CDR3 is given. The chain couples TRBV6-1 to TRBJ2-1; the listed D gene, TRBD1, was not tested against the DNA. Germline V gene lookup returns CDR1 MNHNS and CDR2 SASEGT. The CDR3 numbers 16 amino acids, ends counted. CDR3 loop: CASSGTGTGSGYTFGS.

This clonotype is categorized as large. J is TRBJ2-1 and V is TRBV11-3; 8 bases map to TRBD2. Germline V gives CDR1 SGHNT, CDR2 YENEEA. Trimming took 4 bases from V and 8 from J; bases not matched to a gene: 13. This CDR3 has 16 amino acids. The CDR3 protein is CASSYISSGRNDEQFF. CDR3 DNA: TGTGCCAGCAGCTACATTAGCAGCGGGAGAAACGATGAGCAGTTCTTC.

Of note for this clonotype: It may be a read error: a sequence one base away is much more abundant. The J gene is TRBJ2-1, the V gene TRBV7-4, with TRBD2 matching 9 bases. V dropped 5 bases and J dropped 10; count of bases not matched to a gene: 12. This CDR3 contains 15 residues. Germline V gives CDR1 SGHVT, CDR2 SQSDAQ. The CDR3 DNA reads TGTGCCAGCAGCCTTAGCGGGGGTGCCTCCTACGAGCAGTTCTTC. Translation gives CASSLSGGASYEQFF.

This clonotype occurred many times. The V and J genes are TRBV10-3 and TRBJ1-1; D perhaps matches TRBD1 (6 bases). V was cut by 5 bases and J by 4 bases, with 11 bases left in between. This CDR3 is built from 13 residues. CDR1 is ENHRY and CDR2 is SYGVKD in the germline V gene. The CDR3 spells CAISLQGSTEAFF. The CDR3 DNA sequence: TGTGCCATCAGTCTACAGGGCTCCACTGAAGCTTTCTTT.

This clonotype was counted at least ten times. The chain links TRBV5-4 to TRBJ2-5; TRBD2 matches 9 bases. Trimming removed 1 base from V and 4 bases from J; junction bases left unmatched: 5. The CDR3 sequence is 15 residues long. Looked up from germline, CDR1 is SGHNT and CDR2 is YYREEE (reference sequence). CDR3 residues: CASSLSTSGRETQYF. The DNA for the CDR3 is TGTGCCAGCAGCTTGTCGACTAGCGGACGAGAGACCCAGTACTTC.

Within the sample, this clonotype is medium-sized (0.01 to 0.1%). The genes are TRBV7-9 and TRBJ1-4; possible D gene TRBD1, 6 bases. Germline V CDR1 and CDR2: SEHNR, FQNEAQ (reference sequence). The germline V and J ends were trimmed by 5 bases and 8 bases, with 15 bases remaining between them. The CDR3 has 14 residues. The CDR3 region has the DNA TGTGCCAGCAGCCTACAGGGTGGTACGGAAAAACTGTTTTTT. Amino acids: CASSLQGGTEKLFF.

This clonotype was seen ten or more times. Written as DNA, the CDR3 is TGTGCCACCAGTGAAGCTGGACTAGCGGGAAAAGAGACCCAGTACTTC. Translation gives CATSEAGLAGKETQYF. The rearrangement links TRBV24-1 to TRBJ2-5; TRBD2 matches 12 bases. CDR1 is KGHDR, CDR2 SFDVKD, per germline. This CDR3 comprises 16 residues. The V and J ends lost 4 bases and 3 bases, in that order; junction bases with no gene match: 5.

This rearrangement joins TRBV19 to TRBJ1-5; TRBD1 might be the D (6 bases). CDR3 length equals 13 residues. Germline values: CDR1 LNHDA, CDR2 SQIVND (reference sequence). V dropped 7 bases and J dropped 5 bases, with 12 bases sitting between them. CDR3 bases: TGTGCCAGTAAGTCAAGGGGGGATCAGCCCCAGCATTTT. Translated, it gives CASKSRGDQPQHF.

The J gene is TRBJ1-6, the V gene TRBV7-2; no clear D. CDR1 and CDR2 from the germline V gene are SGHTA and FQGNSA. Between the trimmed V and J ends, which lost 5 bases and 10 bases, there was a span of 18 bases. The CDR3 runs to 15 residues. The CDR3 spells CASSRSGSISSPLHF. The CDR3, as DNA: TGTGCCAGCAGCCGCTCCGGGAGTATTAGCTCACCCCTCCACTTT.

This clonotype was seen many times. This chain joins TRBV11-3 and TRBJ2-5, with 10 positions matching TRBD2. Per germline, CDR1 SGHNT and CDR2 YENEEA. V lost 1 base and J lost 4; bases outside the gene matches: 9. This CDR3 spans 17 amino acids. The CDR3 DNA sequence: TGTGCCAGCAGCTTAGGTACCCTAGCGGGGGTCGGAGAGACCCAGTACTTC. Its translation is CASSLGTLAGVGETQYF. Supplemented by reference TRBV11-3 and TRBJ2-5, the full variable domain reads EAGVVQSPRYKIIEKKQPVAFWCNPISGHNTLYWYLQNLGQGPELLIRYENEEAVDDSQLPKDRFSAERLKGVDSTLKIQPAELGDSAVYLCASSLGTLAGVGETQYFGPGTRLLVL.

The chain joins TRBV4-1 to TRBJ2-6; 8 bases are shared with TRBD2. The V gene's germline CDR1 is MGHRA and CDR2 YSYEKL. This CDR3 has 17 residues. Trimming cost V 4 bases and J 2 bases; bases outside gene matches: 7. In nucleotides, the CDR3 is TGCGCCAGCAGCCCCCCCCGGGGGGGCGCTGGGGCCAACGTCCTGACTTTC. The encoded protein is CASSPPRGGAGANVLTF.

J is TRBJ1-1 and V is TRBV12-3 or TRBV12-4, with 12 positions matching TRBD1. The CDR3 sequence is 14 residues long. The V gene end was trimmed by 3 bases and the J gene end by 11 bases; junction bases not matched to a gene: 7. The CDR3 sequence: CASSFGTGGLGAFF. In nucleotides, the CDR3 is TGTGCCAGCAGTTTCGGGACAGGGGGCTTAGGTGCTTTCTTT.

This clonotype was detected once. This chain joins TRBV6-1 and TRBJ2-4, with D perhaps TRBD1 (6 bases). TRBJ2-5 explains the end of the DNA better; the J call may be wrong. The V gene's germline CDR1 is MNHNS and CDR2 SASEGT. The CDR3 loop spans 13 amino acids. The CDR3 bases are TGTGCCAGCAGAATACAGGGCACAGAGACCCAGTACTTC. Encoded protein: CASRIQGTETQYF.

The rearrangement links TRBV4-1 to TRBJ2-3; weak D call: TRBD1 (5 bases). The CDR3 totals 14 residues. V was shortened by 1 base and J by 1 base, with 6 bases between the two germline ends. Germline CDR1 and CDR2: MGHRA and YSYEKL. Here the CDR3 DNA reads TGCGCCAGCAGCCAAGTAGGGGGCACAGATACGCAGTATTTT. Amino acids: CASSQVGGTDTQYF.